The rows below give T cell receptor beta chains drawn from one sample of a study of blood T cell repertoires in COVID-19. TCRdb's table, derived via immunoSEQ multiplex PCR, lists solely in-frame clones and lacks some. Of roughly 90,000 clones detected, roughly 80% appear once; the ten largest clones hold roughly 15%. Sequencing was done on a sample of peripheral blood. These receptors were obtained from a woman over 75 with active or convalescent COVID-19. Each CDR3 is given with its conserved first and last residue. D genes are given only for firm matches. Where a row states a size, it is once, few, many or the class of an expanded clone; other rows omit it.

V,D,J,size,DNA,CDR3
TRBV10-3,TRBD1,TRBJ1-2,.,TGTGCCATCAGAGCCACAGGGGGCTATGGCTACACCTTC,CAIRATGGYGYTF
TRBV18,.,TRBJ1-3,.,TGTGCCAGCTCACCAAACAGCGGAAACACCATATATTTT,CASSPNSGNTIYF
TRBV30,TRBD2,TRBJ2-2,.,TGTGCCTGGACTAGACTAGCGGGAGTAGCCGGGGAGCTGTTTTTT,CAWTRLAGVAGELFF
TRBV29-1,.,TRBJ1-4,.,TGCAGCGTATCCAGGGGAAGTAATGAAAAACTGTTTTTT,CSVSRGSNEKLFF
TRBV29-1,TRBD1,TRBJ2-7,few,TGCAGCGTACCCGGGACAGGGGTCTACGAGCAGTACTTC,CSVPGTGVYEQYF
TRBV25-1,.,TRBJ1-2,.,TGTGCCAGCAGTGAATCTGGCGGAACTAACTATGGCTACACCTTC,CASSESGGTNYGYTF
TRBV30,.,TRBJ2-5,.,TGTGCCTGGAGCCCCAGCAGGGGAGAGACCCAGTACTTC,CAWSPSRGETQYF
TRBV2,TRBD2,TRBJ2-2,many,TGTGCCAGCAGCCCTAGCGGGGGAAACACCGGGGAGCTGTTTTTT,CASSPSGGNTGELFF
TRBV6-2/TRBV6-3,TRBD1,TRBJ1-4,.,TGTGCCAGCAGTTCTCGGACAGGGGAGGAAAAACTGTTTTTT,CASSSRTGEEKLFF
TRBV10-3,.,TRBJ2-2,.,TGTGCCATCAGTGAGGGGCCGACCGGGGAGCTGTTTTTT,CAISEGPTGELFF
TRBV3-1/TRBV3-2,TRBD1,TRBJ1-2,.,TGTGCCAGCAGCCCCAACAGGGGAATTGGCTACACCTTC,CASSPNRGIGYTF
TRBV21-1,.,TRBJ2-1,once,TGTGCCAGCAGTAAACAGTGGGGGGACAGGGATTGCAATGAGCAGTTCTTC,CASSKQWGDRDCNEQFF
TRBV27,TRBD1,TRBJ2-5,.,TGTGCCAGCAGTTTATTTGGGACAGGGAGTCAAGAGACCCAGTACTTC,CASSLFGTGSQETQYF
TRBV30,TRBD1,TRBJ2-3,.,TGTGCCTGGGCCGGGACAGGGGGCCGTTATACGCAGTATTTT,CAWAGTGGRYTQYF
TRBV6-2/TRBV6-3,TRBD2,TRBJ2-1,.,TGTGCCAGCAGCCTCGGACTAGCGGGGTTTTATGAGCAGTTCTTC,CASSLGLAGFYEQFF
TRBV6-5,TRBD1,TRBJ1-2,.,TGTGCCAGCAGGCCGGGACAGGGGGGCTGGGGCTACACCTTC,CASRPGQGGWGYTF